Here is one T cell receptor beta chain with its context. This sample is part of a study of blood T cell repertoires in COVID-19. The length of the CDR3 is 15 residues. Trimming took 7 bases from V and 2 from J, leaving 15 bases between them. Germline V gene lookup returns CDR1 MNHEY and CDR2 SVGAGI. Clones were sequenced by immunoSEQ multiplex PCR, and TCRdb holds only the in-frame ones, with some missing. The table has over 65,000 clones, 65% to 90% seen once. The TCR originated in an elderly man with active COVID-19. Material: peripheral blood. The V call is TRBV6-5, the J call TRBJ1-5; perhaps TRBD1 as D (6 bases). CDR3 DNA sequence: TGTGCCAGCACAGAAACAGGGTACGGCAATCAGCCCCAGCATTTT. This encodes CASTETGYGNQPQHF.